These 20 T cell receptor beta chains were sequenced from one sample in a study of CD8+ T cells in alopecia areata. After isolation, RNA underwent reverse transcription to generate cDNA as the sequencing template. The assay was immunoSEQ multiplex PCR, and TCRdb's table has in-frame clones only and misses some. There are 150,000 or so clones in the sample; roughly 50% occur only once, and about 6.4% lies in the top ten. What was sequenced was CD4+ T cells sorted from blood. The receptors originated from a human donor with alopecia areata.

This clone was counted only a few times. The CDR3 is CASSLGQIARYGYTF. For the CDR3, the DNA is TGTGCCAGCAGCTTGGGACAGATAGCTCGTTATGGCTACACCTTC. V gene TRBV7-9 combines with J gene TRBJ1-2; TRBD1 matches 7 bases. The length of the CDR3 is 15 residues. Germline trimming cut 3 bases from V and 5 bases from J; bases unmatched to any gene: 9. The germline V gene encodes CDR1 SEHNR and CDR2 FQNEAQ (reference sequence). The variable domain in full, with the rest retrieved from reference TRBV7-9 and TRBJ1-2, is DTGVSQNPRHKITKRGQNVTFRCDPISEHNRLYWYRQTLGQGPEFLTYFQNEAQLEKSRLLSDRFSAERPKGSFSTLEIQRTEQGDSAMYLCASSLGQIARYGYTFGSGTRLTVV.

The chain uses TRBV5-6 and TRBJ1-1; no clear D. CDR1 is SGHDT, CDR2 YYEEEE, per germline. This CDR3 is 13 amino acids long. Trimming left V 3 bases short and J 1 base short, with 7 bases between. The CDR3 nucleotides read TGTGCCAGCAGCTACGGACGGAACACTGAAGCTTTCTTT. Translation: CASSYGRNTEAFF.

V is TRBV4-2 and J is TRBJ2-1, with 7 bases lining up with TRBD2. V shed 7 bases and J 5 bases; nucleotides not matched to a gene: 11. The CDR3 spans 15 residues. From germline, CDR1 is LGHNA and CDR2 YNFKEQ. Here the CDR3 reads CASTDGGRRDNEQFF. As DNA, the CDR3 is TGTGCCAGCACGGATGGCGGGAGAAGGGACAATGAGCAGTTCTTC.

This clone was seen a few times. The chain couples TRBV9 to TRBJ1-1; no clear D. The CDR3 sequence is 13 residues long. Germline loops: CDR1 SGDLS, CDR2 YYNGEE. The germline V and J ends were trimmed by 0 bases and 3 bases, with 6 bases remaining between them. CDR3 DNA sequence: TGTGCCAGCAGCGTAGACCTCGACACTGAAGCTTTCTTT. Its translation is CASSVDLDTEAFF.

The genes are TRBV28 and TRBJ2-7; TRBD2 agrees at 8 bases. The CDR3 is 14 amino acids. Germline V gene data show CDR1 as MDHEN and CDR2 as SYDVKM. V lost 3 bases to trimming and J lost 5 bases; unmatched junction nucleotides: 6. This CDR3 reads CASSFMGLGNEQYF. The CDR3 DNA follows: TGTGCCAGCAGTTTTATGGGACTAGGGAACGAGCAGTACTTC.

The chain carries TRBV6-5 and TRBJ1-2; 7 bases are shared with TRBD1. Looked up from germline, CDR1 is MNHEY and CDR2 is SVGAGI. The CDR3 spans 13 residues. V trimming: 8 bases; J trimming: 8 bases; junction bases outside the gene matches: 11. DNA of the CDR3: TGTGCCAGCGCCGCCGGGACAGCTGGAGGCTACACCTTC. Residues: CASAAGTAGGYTF.

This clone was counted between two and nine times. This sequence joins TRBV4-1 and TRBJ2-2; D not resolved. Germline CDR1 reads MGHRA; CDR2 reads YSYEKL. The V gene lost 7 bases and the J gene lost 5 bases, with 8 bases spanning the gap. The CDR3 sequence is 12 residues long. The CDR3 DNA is TGCGCCAGCACCCTACCAACCGGGGAGCTGTTTTTT. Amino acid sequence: CASTLPTGELFF.

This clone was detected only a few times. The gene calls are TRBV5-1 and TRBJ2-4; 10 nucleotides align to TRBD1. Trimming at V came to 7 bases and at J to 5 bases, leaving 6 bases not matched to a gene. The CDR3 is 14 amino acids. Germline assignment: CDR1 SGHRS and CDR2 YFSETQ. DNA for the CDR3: TGCGCCAGCGGACCCGGGACAGGGGAAAACATTCAGTACTTC. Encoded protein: CASGPGTGENIQYF.

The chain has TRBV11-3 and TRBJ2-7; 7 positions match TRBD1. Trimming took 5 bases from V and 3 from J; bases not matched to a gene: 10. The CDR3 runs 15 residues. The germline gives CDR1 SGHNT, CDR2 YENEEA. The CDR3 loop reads CASSASTGVRYEQYF. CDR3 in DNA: TGTGCCAGCAGCGCCTCCACAGGGGTTCGCTACGAGCAGTACTTC.

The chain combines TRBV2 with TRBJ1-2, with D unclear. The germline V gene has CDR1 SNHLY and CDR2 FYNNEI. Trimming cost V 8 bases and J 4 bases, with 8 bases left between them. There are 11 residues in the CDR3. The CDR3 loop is CASEAGYGYTF. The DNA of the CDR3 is TGTGCCAGCGAGGCAGGCTATGGCTACACCTTC.

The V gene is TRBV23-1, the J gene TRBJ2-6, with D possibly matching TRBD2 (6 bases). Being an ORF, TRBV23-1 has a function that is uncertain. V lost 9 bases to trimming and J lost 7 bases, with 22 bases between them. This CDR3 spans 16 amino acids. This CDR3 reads CARRTQACSGANVLTF. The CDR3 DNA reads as TGCGCCAGGCGGACACAGGCTTGTAGCGGTGCCAACGTCCTGACTTTC.

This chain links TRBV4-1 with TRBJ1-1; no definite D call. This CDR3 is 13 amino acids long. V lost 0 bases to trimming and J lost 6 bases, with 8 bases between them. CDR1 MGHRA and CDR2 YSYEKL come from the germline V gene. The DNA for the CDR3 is TGCGCCAGCAGCCAAGAGGTGCAGGCTGAAGCTTTCTTT. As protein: CASSQEVQAEAFF.

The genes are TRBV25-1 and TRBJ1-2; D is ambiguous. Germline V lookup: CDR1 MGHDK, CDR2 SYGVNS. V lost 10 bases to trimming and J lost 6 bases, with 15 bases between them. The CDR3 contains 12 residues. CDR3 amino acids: CATSLAGNGYTF. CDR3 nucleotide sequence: TGTGCCACCTCCCTCGCGGGGAATGGCTACACCTTC.

The CDR3 bases are TGCAGTGCTCTAACCTACTACGAGCAGTACTTC. Amino acids: CSALTYYEQYF. The rearrangement uses TRBV20-1 and TRBJ2-7, with D uncertain. V lost 5 bases and J 3 bases, leaving 8 bases between the germline ends. The CDR3 is made up of 11 amino acids. The germline V gene has CDR1 DFQATT and CDR2 SNEGSKA (reference sequence).

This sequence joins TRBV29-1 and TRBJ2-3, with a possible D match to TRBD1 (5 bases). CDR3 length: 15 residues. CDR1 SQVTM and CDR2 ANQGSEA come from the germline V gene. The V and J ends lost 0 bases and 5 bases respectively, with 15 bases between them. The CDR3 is CSVEEGSGKGDTQYF. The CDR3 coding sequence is TGCAGCGTTGAAGAGGGGTCAGGGAAAGGAGATACGCAGTATTTT.

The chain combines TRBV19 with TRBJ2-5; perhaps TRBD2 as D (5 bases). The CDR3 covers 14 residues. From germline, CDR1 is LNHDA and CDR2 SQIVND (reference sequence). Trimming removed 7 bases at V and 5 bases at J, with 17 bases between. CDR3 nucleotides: TGTGCCAGTAACCAGCCGGGGTTCGGGGAGACCCAGTACTTC. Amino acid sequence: CASNQPGFGETQYF.

This CDR3 is CASSLGLGYEQYF. The CDR3 DNA is TGCGCCAGCAGCTTGGGACTCGGGTACGAGCAGTACTTC. The chain couples TRBV5-1 to TRBJ2-7, with D unresolved. The ends were cut back, 0 bases at V and 4 bases at J, with 8 bases in the middle. The CDR3 runs 13 residues. CDR1 and CDR2 (germline): SGHRS, YFSETQ. Full variable domain (outside the CDR3, taken from reference TRBV5-1 and TRBJ2-7): KAGVTQTPRYLIKTRGQQVTLSCSPISGHRSVSWYQQTPGQGLQFLFEYFSETQRNKGNFPGRFSGRQFSNSRSEMNVSTLELGDSALYLCASSLGLGYEQYFGPGTRLTVT.

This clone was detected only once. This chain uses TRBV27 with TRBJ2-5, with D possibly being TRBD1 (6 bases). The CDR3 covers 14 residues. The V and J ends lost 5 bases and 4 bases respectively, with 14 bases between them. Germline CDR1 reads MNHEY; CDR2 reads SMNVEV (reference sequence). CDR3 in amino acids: CASSLAGVGETQYF. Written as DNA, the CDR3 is TGTGCCAGCAGTCTGGCAGGGGTCGGAGAGACCCAGTACTTC.

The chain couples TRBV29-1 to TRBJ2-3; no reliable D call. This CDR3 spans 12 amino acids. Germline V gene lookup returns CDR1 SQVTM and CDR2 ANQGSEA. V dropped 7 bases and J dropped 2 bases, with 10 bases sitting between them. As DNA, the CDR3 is TGCAGCGGGAGTGGCGCCACAGATACGCAGTATTTT. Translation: CSGSGATDTQYF.

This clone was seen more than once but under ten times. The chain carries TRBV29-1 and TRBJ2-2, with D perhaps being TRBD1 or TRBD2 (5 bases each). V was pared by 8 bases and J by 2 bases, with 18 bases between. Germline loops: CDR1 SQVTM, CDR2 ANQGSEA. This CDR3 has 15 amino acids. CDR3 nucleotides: TGCAGCACCCCCGGGGCAGGGCGTAACACCGGGGAGCTGTTTTTT. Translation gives CSTPGAGRNTGELFF.